These 20 T cell receptor beta chains were all obtained from the same sample, sequenced in a study of control samples from healthy donors and cancer patients. Some clones are missing from TCRdb's copy, which holds only in-frame ones; the method was immunoSEQ multiplex PCR. The sample has about 86,000 clones; 85% to 90% are singletons. Sequencing was carried out using PBMCs. The source is a woman aged 50 to 65 with colorectal cancer.

CDR3 loop: CASTTRQGGTGELFF. Here the CDR3 DNA reads TGTGCCAGCACTACAAGACAGGGAGGTACCGGGGAGCTGTTTTTT. The V gene is TRBV7-2, the J gene TRBJ2-2; D possibly corresponds to TRBD1 (7 bases). CDR3 length equals 15 residues. Trimming stripped 7 bases from V and 5 bases from J, with 17 bases between. Germline CDR1 and CDR2: SGHTA and FQGNSA.

The chain combines TRBV12-5 with TRBJ2-2, with D possibly matching TRBD1 (5 bases). The germline V gene encodes CDR1 LGHNT and CDR2 FRNRAP. The ends were cut back, 7 bases at V and 1 base at J, with 10 bases in the middle. The CDR3 is made up of 14 amino acids. The CDR3 sequence: CASAQGQNTGELFF. CDR3 nucleotide sequence: TGTGCTAGTGCCCAGGGCCAGAACACCGGGGAGCTGTTTTTT.

The chain combines TRBV9 with TRBJ2-1; 10 bases fit TRBD2. Per the germline V gene, CDR1 is SGDLS and CDR2 is YYNGEE. Unmatched junction bases numbered 5, after V lost 1 base and J lost 7 bases. The CDR3 is made up of 15 amino acids. CDR3 region: CASSVSSGGGNEQFF. The CDR3 DNA sequence: TGTGCCAGCAGCGTATCTAGCGGGGGAGGAAATGAGCAGTTCTTC.

The gene calls are TRBV18 and TRBJ2-4; a weak D match, TRBD2 (5 bases). Germline CDR1 and CDR2: KGHSH and LQKENI. The CDR3 contains 15 residues. Trimming pared 6 bases from V and 0 bases from J, leaving 12 bases between. The CDR3 here is CASSQTRGAKNIQYF. CDR3 bases: TGTGCCAGCTCTCAAACCCGGGGAGCCAAAAACATTCAGTACTTC.

The rearrangement uses TRBV30 and TRBJ2-3; TRBD2 aligns across 10 bases. V lost 1 base and J lost 4; bases outside the gene matches: 5. The CDR3 totals 15 residues. Germline loops: CDR1 GTSNPN, CDR2 SVGIG (reference sequence). The CDR3 nucleotides read TGTGCCTGGAGTGCAAGCGGGGGGGCCCCAGATACGCAGTATTTT. It codes for CAWSASGGAPDTQYF.

The chain recombines TRBV3-1 (or the pseudogene TRBV3-2) with TRBJ1-2; D unclear. CDR1 and CDR2 from the germline V gene are LGHDT and YNNKEL (reference sequence). This CDR3 has 14 amino acids. Deletions cut 0 bases from V and 7 bases from J, with 12 bases between. The CDR3 sequence: CASSQDLRPLGYTF. In DNA, the CDR3 is TGTGCCAGCAGCCAAGATTTACGGCCCCTTGGCTACACCTTC.

About this clone itself: In the same sample, other DNA sequences code for this CDR3. The chain combines TRBV5-1 with TRBJ1-2; 7 bases match TRBD1. CDR1 SGHRS and CDR2 YFSETQ come from the germline V gene. The CDR3 sequence is 13 residues long. The J segment lost 5 bases and the V segment lost 4 bases, leaving 5 bases of the junction unmatched. The CDR3 reads CASSPGQPYGYTF. The CDR3 coding sequence is TGCGCCAGCAGCCCGGGACAGCCTTATGGCTACACCTTC.

Notes on this clone: Distinct nucleotide sequences in the sample also encode this CDR3. V and J are TRBV4-3 and TRBJ2-1; 14 bases are a match to TRBD2. Per the germline V gene, CDR1 is LGHNA and CDR2 is YSLEER. The CDR3 totals 16 residues. V lost 4 bases to trimming and J lost 4 bases; unmatched junction nucleotides: 3. DNA of the CDR3: TGCGCCAGCAGCCTCGGACTAGCGGGGGGATACAATGAGCAGTTCTTC. This sequence encodes CASSLGLAGGYNEQFF.

V and J are TRBV7-3 and TRBJ2-3, with D perhaps matching TRBD2 (5 bases). The CDR3 extends over 13 amino acids. Deletions cut 4 bases from V and 5 bases from J, with 10 bases between. Germline-derived CDR1 and CDR2 are SGHTA and FQGTGA. As DNA, the CDR3 is TGTGCCAGCAGCTCCCCGGGGAGAGATACGCAGTATTTT. It is translated as CASSSPGRDTQYF.

The genes are TRBV7-8 and TRBJ1-1, with D perhaps matching TRBD1 (5 bases). CDR3 length: 13 residues. With 8 bases removed from V and 6 bases from J, the gap between germline ends came to 16 bases. CDR1 SGHVS and CDR2 FQNEAQ come from the germline V gene. DNA for the CDR3: TGTGCCAGCCGCTATGACAGACGCGCTGAAGCTTTCTTT. Encoded protein: CASRYDRRAEAFF. The variable domain in full, completed from reference TRBV7-8 and TRBJ1-1, reads GAGVSQSPRYKVAKRGQDVALRCDPISGHVSLFWYQQALGQGPEFLTYFQNEAQLDKSGLPSDRFFAERPEGSVSTLKIQRTQQEDSAVYLCASRYDRRAEAFFGQGTRLTVV.

The chain links TRBV3-1 (or the pseudogene TRBV3-2) to TRBJ2-7; no reliable D call. The CDR3 runs to 14 residues. Germline V gene lookup returns CDR1 LGHDT and CDR2 YNNKEL (reference sequence). Trimming took 1 base from V and 0 from J, leaving 7 bases between them. The CDR3 nucleotides read TGTGCCAGCAGCCAAGGTGGCGCCTCCTACGAGCAGTACGTC. This sequence encodes CASSQGGASYEQYV.

This chain joins TRBV30 and TRBJ1-2, with D possibly being TRBD1 (5 bases). CDR3 length equals 13 residues. Trimming took 4 bases from V and 4 from J, leaving 13 bases between them. Germline CDR1 reads GTSNPN; CDR2 reads SVGIG (reference sequence). CDR3 bases: TGTGCCTGGAACCCACAGGCTGCCTATGGCTACACCTTC. Residues: CAWNPQAAYGYTF.

This clone has a single count. V is TRBV3-1 (or the pseudogene TRBV3-2) and J is TRBJ1-6; TRBD1 agrees at 8 bases. The germline V gene encodes CDR1 LGHDT and CDR2 YNNKEL (reference sequence). The CDR3 contains 15 residues. V was pared by 6 bases and J by 7 bases, with 8 bases of the junction left unmatched. This CDR3 reads CASSRQGRRNSPLHF. Written as DNA, the CDR3 is TGTGCCAGCAGTCGACAGGGGAGGAGAAATTCACCCCTCCACTTT.

This clone is a singleton in its sample. This chain links TRBV6-2 or TRBV6-3 with TRBJ2-3; D is perhaps TRBD2 (6 bases). V lost 4 bases to trimming and J lost 6 bases, with 17 bases between them. Germline CDR1 MNHEY, CDR2 SVGEGT. The CDR3 extends over 15 amino acids. In nucleotides, the CDR3 is TGTGCCAGCAGTTCACCGGGACCTGGGAGGGATACGCAGTATTTT. Protein product: CASSSPGPGRDTQYF.

The chain joins TRBV2 to TRBJ2-3; TRBD2 is a possible D gene (6 bases). Germline values: CDR1 SNHLY, CDR2 FYNNEI. Trimming cost V 5 bases and J 6 bases, with 12 bases left between them. The CDR3 has 13 residues. CDR3 amino acids: CASSRDSLDTQYF. The CDR3 nucleotides read TGTGCCAGCAGTCGGGACTCCCTGGATACGCAGTATTTT.

The gene calls are TRBV7-9 and TRBJ2-2; 7 nucleotides match TRBD1. From germline, CDR1 is SEHNR and CDR2 FQNEAQ (reference sequence). This CDR3 has 16 amino acids. The V segment lost 5 bases and the J segment 2 bases; nucleotides outside the gene matches: 8. This chain's CDR3 is CASSQGTVINTGELFF. The CDR3 DNA follows: TGTGCCAGCAGCCAAGGGACAGTGATTAACACCGGGGAGCTGTTTTTT.

V is TRBV7-2 and J is TRBJ2-3, with 7 bases that match TRBD1. Germline V gives CDR1 SGHTA, CDR2 FQGNSA. With V trimmed by 5 bases and J by 2 bases, 4 bases remained unmatched. The CDR3 covers 14 residues. The CDR3, as DNA: TGTGCCAGCAGCAAGGGACAGACCACAGATACGCAGTATTTT. It codes for CASSKGQTTDTQYF.

V usage is TRBV24-1 and J usage is TRBJ2-7; 8 bases match TRBD1. With V trimmed by 4 bases and J by 2 bases, 9 bases remained unmatched. Germline V gene lookup returns CDR1 KGHDR and CDR2 SFDVKD. The CDR3 is 16 amino acids. The CDR3 sequence: CATSDPQGENTYEQYV. CDR3 bases: TGTGCCACCAGTGACCCACAGGGGGAGAACACCTACGAGCAGTACGTC.

Here the CDR3 DNA reads TGTGCCAGCAGTTTGCCGGGGGAGGGTAATGAGCAGTTCTTC. As protein: CASSLPGEGNEQFF. V is TRBV28 and J is TRBJ2-1; 7 bases align to TRBD2. The germline CDR1 and CDR2 sequences are MDHEN and SYDVKM. The CDR3 totals 14 residues. V was pared by 3 bases and J by 7 bases, with 6 bases of the junction left unmatched.

The V gene is TRBV9, the J gene TRBJ1-4, with TRBD1 matching 8 bases. With V trimmed by 0 bases and J by 8 bases, 6 bases remained unmatched. CDR3 length equals 15 residues. Germline CDR1 reads SGDLS; CDR2 reads YYNGEE. The CDR3 bases are TGTGCCAGCAGCGTAGAGGGGACAGGATGGGAAAAACTGTTTTTT. Amino acid sequence: CASSVEGTGWEKLFF. The whole variable domain, remainder taken from reference TRBV9 and TRBJ1-4, is DSGVTQTPKHLITATGQRVTLRCSPRSGDLSVYWYQQSLDQGLQFLIQYYNGEERAKGNILERFSAQQFPDLHSELNLSSLELGDSALYFCASSVEGTGWEKLFFGSGTQLSVL.